A single sample is the source of the 30 T cell receptor beta chains below, sequenced in a study of Tregs in tolerant kidney transplant recipients. Only in-frame clones appear in the TCRdb table, and some are missing; sequencing was by immunoSEQ multiplex PCR. There are approximately 260,000 clones in the sample; about 80% occur only once, and under 0.65% lies in the top ten. Sequencing input: CD4+ T cells from blood. Source of these receptors: a human donor in good health.

This sequence joins TRBV5-4 and TRBJ1-3, with D possibly being TRBD1 (6 bases). Between the trimmed V and J ends, which lost 4 bases and 0 bases, there was a span of 17 bases. The CDR3 consists of 17 residues. Germline CDR1 is SGHNT and CDR2 is YYREEE (reference sequence). CDR3 sequence: CASSGPFQGSSGNTIYF. CDR3 DNA sequence: TGTGCCAGCAGCGGGCCCTTCCAGGGGAGCTCTGGAAACACCATATATTTT.

This clone has a single count. The chain combines TRBV25-1 with TRBJ2-7; D may be TRBD1 (5 bases). Trimming pared 7 bases from V and 3 bases from J, leaving 13 bases between. The germline V gene encodes CDR1 MGHDK and CDR2 SYGVNS. The CDR3 is 13 residues long. In DNA, the CDR3 is TGTGCCAGCACCTTGCTACAGGACTACGAGCAGTACTTC. As protein: CASTLLQDYEQYF.

The genes are TRBV18 and TRBJ1-5, with D uncertain. Germline CDR1 KGHSH, CDR2 LQKENI. The CDR3 covers 16 residues. V was pared by 6 bases and J by 1 base, with 16 bases between. The CDR3, as DNA: TGTGCCAGCTCTTCGTCCGGGCCTCTAAGCAATCAGCCCCAGCATTTT. Residues: CASSSSGPLSNQPQHF.

V gene TRBV6-5 combines with J gene TRBJ1-4, with D perhaps TRBD1 (6 bases). The V and J ends lost 6 bases and 4 bases respectively, with 9 bases between them. CDR1 and CDR2 from the germline V gene are MNHEY and SVGAGI. The CDR3 totals 13 residues. The CDR3 DNA reads TGTGCCAGCAGCCGGACAGTTAATGAAAAACTGTTTTTT. Translation: CASSRTVNEKLFF.

V is TRBV11-2 and J is TRBJ2-7; 8 bases map to TRBD2. V trimming: 5 bases; J trimming: 4 bases; junction bases outside the gene matches: 10. The germline CDR1 and CDR2 sequences are SGHAT and FQNNGV. This CDR3 region has 15 residues. CDR3: CASSDPGLGYYEQYF. The CDR3 DNA reads TGTGCCAGCAGCGACCCGGGACTAGGTTATTACGAGCAGTACTTC.

V and J are TRBV5-1 and TRBJ2-1, with a possible D match to TRBD2 (5 bases). The V end lost 0 bases, the J end lost 9 bases, and 13 bases lay between the germline ends. Germline lookup yields CDR1 SGHRS and CDR2 YFSETQ. This CDR3 region has 14 residues. The DNA for the CDR3 is TGCGCCAGCAGCTTGGAGTCCCCTCGGGGTGAGCAGTTCTTC. Encoded protein: CASSLESPRGEQFF.

The V call is TRBV25-1, the J call TRBJ2-1, with D tentatively TRBD2 (6 bases). This CDR3 spans 16 amino acids. Trimming took 4 bases from V and 2 from J, leaving 15 bases between them. Germline V lookup: CDR1 MGHDK, CDR2 SYGVNS. The CDR3 nucleotides read TGTGCCAGCAGTGCTTCGGAGGGGTGGGCCTACAATGAGCAGTTCTTC. It codes for CASSASEGWAYNEQFF.

The V call is TRBV5-1, the J call TRBJ1-5, with 8 positions matching TRBD1. After removal of 4 bases from V and 6 bases from J, the junction contained 3 bases not matched to a gene. The germline V gene has CDR1 SGHRS and CDR2 YFSETQ. CDR3 length: 13 amino acids. The chain's CDR3 is CASSIGQGQPQHF. The CDR3 DNA is TGCGCCAGCAGCATTGGACAGGGTCAGCCCCAGCATTTT.

This clone was detected a few times. Other DNA sequences of this sample code for an identical CDR3. The genes are TRBV6-6 and TRBJ2-1; D might be TRBD1 (5 bases). CDR1 and CDR2 (germline): MNHNY, SVGAGI (reference sequence). This CDR3 contains 12 residues. V was pared by 0 bases and J by 9 bases, with 6 bases between. CDR3 DNA: TGTGCCAGCAGTTACTCGGGGCGTGAGCAGTTCTTC. Residues: CASSYSGREQFF.

The chain is built from TRBV20-1 and TRBJ2-3, with D uncertain. Germline V CDR1 and CDR2: DFQATT, SNEGSKA (reference sequence). The CDR3 extends over 11 amino acids. Trimming removed 2 bases from V and 7 bases from J, with 7 bases in between. The CDR3 reads CSARLGNTQYF. The CDR3 DNA reads as TGCAGTGCTAGATTGGGAAATACGCAGTATTTT.

The genes are TRBV11-3 and TRBJ2-1; D possibly corresponds to TRBD2 (6 bases). CDR1 is SGHNT and CDR2 is YENEEA in the germline V gene. The CDR3 totals 13 residues. V was pared by 3 bases and J by 5 bases, with 8 bases between. The CDR3 loop reads CASSLGGDNEQFF. CDR3 nucleotides: TGTGCCAGCAGCTTGGGCGGGGACAATGAGCAGTTCTTC.

This chain uses TRBV11-3 with TRBJ2-2; tentatively, D is TRBD1 (5 bases). V lost 5 bases, J lost 0 bases, and 13 bases lay in between. The CDR3 covers 16 residues. Germline CDR1 and CDR2: SGHNT and YENEEA. DNA of the CDR3: TGTGCCAGCAGCCAGCCGCAGGGTGCGAACACCGGGGAGCTGTTTTTT. Its protein product is CASSQPQGANTGELFF.

Details on this clone: Other DNA sequences in the sample encode the same CDR3. The rearrangement uses TRBV5-1 and TRBJ2-5, with D uncertain. Trimming removed 0 bases from V and 2 bases from J, with 2 bases in between. This CDR3 contains 12 residues. The germline V gene has CDR1 SGHRS and CDR2 YFSETQ. The CDR3 is CASSLEQETQYF. The CDR3 DNA sequence: TGCGCCAGCAGCTTGGAGCAAGAGACCCAGTACTTC.

This chain joins TRBV10-1 and TRBJ2-7, with D maybe TRBD1 (6 bases). The V gene lost 4 bases and the J gene lost 7 bases, with 17 bases spanning the gap. Germline V CDR1 and CDR2: WNHNN, SYGVQD (reference sequence). The CDR3 is 14 residues long. For the CDR3, the DNA is TGCGCCAGCAGTGCGGGACATAGCCTTGAGGAGCAGTACTTC. As protein: CASSAGHSLEEQYF.

This clone came up once. The CDR3 sequence: CASSLRQSSYNEQFF. The CDR3 DNA reads as TGTGCCAGCAGCTTGCGACAGAGCTCCTACAATGAGCAGTTCTTC. The J gene is TRBJ2-1, the V gene TRBV5-5; the D gene is possibly TRBD1 (5 bases). The CDR3 has 15 amino acids. Trimming took off 1 base at V and 0 bases at J, with 8 bases between the two ends. CDR1 and CDR2 (germline): SGHKS, YYEKEE (reference sequence).

V usage is TRBV6-1 and J usage is TRBJ1-2; D unresolved. The V end lost 8 bases, the J end lost 5 bases, and 12 bases lay between the germline ends. CDR1 is MNHNS, CDR2 SASEGT, per germline. The CDR3 loop spans 12 amino acids. The CDR3 region has the DNA TGTGCCAGCCAGGAAGGGAGATATGGCTACACCTTC. The encoded protein is CASQEGRYGYTF.

Regarding this clone: The junction shows a germline mismatch at one end, possibly a read error. This chain connects TRBV5-6 to TRBJ2-3; D perhaps matches TRBD2 (5 bases). CDR1 is SGHDT, CDR2 YYEEEE, per germline. This CDR3 spans 14 amino acids. Here the CDR3 DNA reads TGTGCCAGCAGCTTCAGGAGGATCACAGATACGCGGTATTTT. It encodes CASSFRRITDTRYF.

The chain is built from TRBV5-6 and TRBJ2-2; D may be TRBD1 (5 bases). The CDR3 sequence is 15 residues long. V was shortened by 0 bases and J by 8 bases, with 14 bases between the two germline ends. Germline lookup yields CDR1 SGHDT and CDR2 YYEEEE. The CDR3 sequence is CASSLVARAFGELFF. As DNA, the CDR3 is TGTGCCAGCAGCTTGGTGGCCAGGGCATTTGGGGAGCTGTTTTTT.

J is TRBJ2-6 and V is TRBV10-1; D possibly corresponds to TRBD1 (6 bases). CDR3 length: 16 amino acids. Trimming removed 3 bases at V and 0 bases at J, with 9 bases between. The germline V gene has CDR1 WNHNN and CDR2 SYGVQD (reference sequence). In nucleotides, the CDR3 is TGCGCCAGCAGTGATGGGACAAACTCTGGGGCCAACGTCCTGACTTTC. Translation gives CASSDGTNSGANVLTF.

The chain carries TRBV2 and TRBJ2-3, with 10 positions matching TRBD2. Trimming at V came to 5 bases and at J to 5 bases, leaving 7 bases not matched to a gene. The CDR3 runs 15 residues. Germline CDR1 and CDR2: SNHLY and FYNNEI. The CDR3 is CASSYLAGGIDTQYF. CDR3 DNA sequence: TGTGCCAGCAGTTATTTAGCGGGGGGAATAGATACGCAGTATTTT.

This clone occurred a few times. The chain has TRBV2 and TRBJ1-4, with TRBD1 as a possible D gene (5 bases). The V gene's germline CDR1 is SNHLY and CDR2 FYNNEI. The CDR3 covers 13 residues. V was trimmed by 7 bases and J by 8 bases, leaving 14 bases between them. CDR3 nucleotides: TGTGCCAGCATCCGGGACCCAGGGGAAAAACTGTTTTTT. It specifies CASIRDPGEKLFF. Full variable domain (remainder filled in from reference TRBV2 and TRBJ1-4): EPEVTQTPSHQVTQMGQEVILRCVPISNHLYFYWYRQILGQKVEFLVSFYNNEISEKSEIFDDQFSVERPDGSNFTLKIRSTKLEDSAMYFCASIRDPGEKLFFGSGTQLSVL.

The genes are TRBV6-5 and TRBJ1-5; possible D gene TRBD1, 6 bases. Trimming shortened V by 6 bases and J by 2 bases, and 14 bases separated the two germline ends. The germline V gene encodes CDR1 MNHEY and CDR2 SVGAGI. This CDR3 comprises 15 residues. CDR3 DNA: TGTGCCAGCAGGGCACAGGGCGGTGGCAATCAGCCCCAGCATTTT. Translating it yields CASRAQGGGNQPQHF.

This clone was picked up one time. The V gene is TRBV6-5, the J gene TRBJ1-6, with TRBD1 as a possible D gene (6 bases). Deletions cut 2 bases from V and 10 bases from J, with 9 bases between. CDR1 and CDR2 from the germline V gene are MNHEY and SVGAGI. The CDR3 has 13 amino acids. CDR3 sequence reads: CASSYKQGSPLHF. The CDR3 bases are TGTGCCAGCAGTTACAAGCAGGGGTCACCCCTCCACTTT.

Notes on this clone: The junction departs from germline at one end; a sequencing error may be responsible. V usage is TRBV9 and J usage is TRBJ2-5; no firm D call. The CDR3 length is 13 residues. Germline-derived CDR1 and CDR2 are SGDLS and YYNGEE. The CDR3 sequence: CASSVVSQGTQYF. CDR3 nucleotides: TGTGCCAGCAGCGTAGTATCCCAAGGGACCCAGTACTTC.

The genes are TRBV11-1 and TRBJ2-7, with TRBD1 matching 10 bases. In germline, CDR1 is SGHAT, CDR2 FQDESV (reference sequence). The CDR3 loop spans 16 amino acids. V lost 5 bases and J lost 1; bases outside the gene matches: 8. CDR3 sequence: CASSLMTGGYSYEQYF. CDR3 in DNA: TGTGCCAGCAGCCTGATGACAGGGGGCTATTCCTACGAGCAGTACTTC.

To note about this clone: This CDR3 is also generated by other DNA sequences in the sample. This rearrangement joins TRBV6-1 to TRBJ1-5; tentative D call: TRBD1 (6 bases). Germline CDR1 and CDR2: MNHNS and SASEGT. This CDR3 contains 12 residues. Between the trimmed V and J ends, which lost 5 bases and 4 bases, there was a span of 6 bases. The CDR3 protein is CASSQGNQPQHF. The CDR3 bases are TGTGCCAGCAGTCAGGGGAATCAGCCCCAGCATTTT.

The CDR3 sequence is CASSWTGNEQFF. The CDR3 nucleotides are TGTGCCAGCAGCTGGACAGGGAATGAGCAGTTCTTC. V usage is TRBV11-3 and J usage is TRBJ2-1; TRBD1 aligns across 8 bases. The CDR3 loop spans 12 amino acids. Per germline, CDR1 SGHNT and CDR2 YENEEA. V dropped 4 bases and J dropped 7; count of bases not matched to a gene: 0.

V usage is TRBV5-1 and J usage is TRBJ2-1; TRBD1 matches 8 bases. V shed 4 bases and J 1 base; nucleotides not matched to a gene: 19. The V gene's germline CDR1 is SGHRS and CDR2 YFSETQ. The CDR3 has 20 residues. The CDR3 DNA reads as TGCGCCAGCAGCAATGACAGGGGCATACCCACTCGGCAATCCTACAATGAGCAGTTCTTC. Its translation: CASSNDRGIPTRQSYNEQFF.

To note about this clone: The identical CDR3 is also encoded by other nucleotide sequences in the sample. The chain joins TRBV6-1 to TRBJ1-6; maybe TRBD1 (5 bases). The germline gives CDR1 MNHNS, CDR2 SASEGT. The CDR3 consists of 16 residues. V was clipped by 3 bases and J by 0 bases, with 9 bases between them. The CDR3 DNA sequence: TGTGCCAGCAGTGACAGGGTTCGCTCCTATAATTCACCCCTCCACTTT. Translating gives CASSDRVRSYNSPLHF.

CDR3 nucleotides: TGTGCCAGCAGCCAAGGGGTAGCGGACCGTAGCACAGATACGCAGTATTTT. This gives the protein CASSQGVADRSTDTQYF. The chain employs TRBV4-2 and TRBJ2-3, with D possibly matching TRBD2 (6 bases). The V end lost 1 base, the J end lost 0 bases, and 14 bases lay between the germline ends. Looked up from germline, CDR1 is LGHNA and CDR2 is YNFKEQ. The CDR3 sequence is 17 residues long.